This TCR beta chain derives from a study of shared clonotypes between healthy human individuals. Notes on the study in general: Limitation of the genetic and exposure-history diversity represented came from the few donors. Expectations were that clonotype sharing among donors would be affected by sequencing depth.

The CDR3 totals 17 residues. Germline V CDR1 and CDR2: MDHEN, SYDVKM. V dropped 4 bases and J dropped 1 base, with 19 bases sitting between them. In regard to this clone: Its target is not known.

TCRdb's table, derived via immunoSEQ multiplex PCR, lists solely in-frame clones and lacks some. The sample includes roughly 2.2 million clones, 90% to 95% of them seen just once. The clonotype was recovered from a man younger than 35 in good health. Some clones in this sample may be carry-over from other donors' samples. This chain links TRBV28 with TRBJ1-1, with D possibly matching TRBD1 (6 bases). The sample taken for sequencing was naive CD4+ T cells from PBMCs. Subset given: CD45RA+ positively selected. CDR3 loop: CASSWREGDPPNTEAFF. As DNA, the CDR3 is TGTGCCAGCAGTTGGCGCGAGGGGGACCCTCCGAACACTGAAGCTTTCTTT.